The source of this T cell receptor (beta chain) is a study of cytomegalovirus exposure and HLA in healthy donors. Study in general: It was reported in a later analysis that the 120 or so validation repertoires used the same platform as the roughly 640 first-cohort repertoires. General study points: In the 120 validation repertoires, 94% of cluster scores exceeded 0, per a later analysis. Among the CMV-associated chains, three were confirmed in vitro as specific for CMV antigens.

The V and J ends lost 9 bases and 1 base respectively, with 10 bases between them. CDR3 length equals 12 residues. Germline-derived CDR1 and CDR2 are SGDLS and YYNGEE. Sequencing was performed with immunoSEQ multiplex PCR; in TCRdb, only in-frame clones are kept and a portion is missing. The sample lists roughly 120,000 clones, about 94% occurring once. Concerning this clone itself: Its antigen is not known.

The donors formed part of the roughly 120-subject validation cohort, distinct from the 666-subject first cohort. This clonotype originated in a woman aged 18-29 years in good health and CMV-seronegative. The sequencing input was PBMCs. The chain employs TRBV9 and TRBJ2-5; D remains ambiguous. This CDR3 reads CATMGAQETQYF. The CDR3 bases are TGTGCCACCATGGGCGCCCAAGAGACCCAGTACTTC.